Reported below is one TCR beta chain. Its antigen is unidentified. At one end, the junction sequence differs from germline, possibly due to a read error. This record belongs to a study of cytomegalovirus exposure and HLA in healthy donors. Study observations and caveats: Using the classifier, cytomegalovirus status was reportedly diagnosed with high specificity and sensitivity.

The germline gives CDR1 SEHNR, CDR2 FQNEAQ (reference sequence). The CDR3 spans 12 residues. PCR primers comprised 60 Vbeta and 13 Jbeta primers. Data came from immunoSEQ multiplex PCR; TCRdb stores just in-frame clones and leaves some out. The sample has about 190,000 clones, about 85% seen once. This TCR was recovered from a woman in her 50s in good health and CMV-seropositive. This chain uses TRBV7-9 with TRBJ2-1; D is unresolved. The sequencing input was PBMCs. CDR3 residues: CASSLWLARRLF. DNA of the CDR3: TGTGCCAGCAGCTTATGGTTAGCAAGACGTCTCTTC.